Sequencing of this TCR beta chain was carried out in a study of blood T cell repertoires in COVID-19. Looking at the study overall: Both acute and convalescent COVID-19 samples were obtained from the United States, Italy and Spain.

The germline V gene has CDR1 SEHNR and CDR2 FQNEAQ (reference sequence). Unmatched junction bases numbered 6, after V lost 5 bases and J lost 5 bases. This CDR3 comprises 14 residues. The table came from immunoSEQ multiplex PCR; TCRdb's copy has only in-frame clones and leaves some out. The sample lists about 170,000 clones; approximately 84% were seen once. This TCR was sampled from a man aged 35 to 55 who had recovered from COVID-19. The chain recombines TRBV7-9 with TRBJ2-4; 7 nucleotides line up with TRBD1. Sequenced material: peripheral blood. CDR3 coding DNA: TGTGCCAGCAGCGCCACAGGGGTCCAAAACATTCAGTACTTC. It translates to CASSATGVQNIQYF.